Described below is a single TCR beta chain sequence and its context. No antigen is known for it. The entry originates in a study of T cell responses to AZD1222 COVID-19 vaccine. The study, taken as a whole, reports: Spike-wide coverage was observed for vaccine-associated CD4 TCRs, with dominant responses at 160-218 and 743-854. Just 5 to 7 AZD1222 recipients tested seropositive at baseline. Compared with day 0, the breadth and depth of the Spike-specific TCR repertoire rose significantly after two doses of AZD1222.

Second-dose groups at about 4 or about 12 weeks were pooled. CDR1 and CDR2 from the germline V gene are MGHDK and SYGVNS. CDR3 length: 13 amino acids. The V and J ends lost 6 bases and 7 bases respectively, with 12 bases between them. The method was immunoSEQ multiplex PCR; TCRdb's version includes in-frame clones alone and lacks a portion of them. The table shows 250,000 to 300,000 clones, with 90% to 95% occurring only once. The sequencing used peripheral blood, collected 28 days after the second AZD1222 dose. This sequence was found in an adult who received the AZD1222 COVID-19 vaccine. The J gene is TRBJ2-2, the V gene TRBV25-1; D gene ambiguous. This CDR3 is CASRRAPSGELFF. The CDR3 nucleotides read TGTGCCAGCAGAAGGGCCCCAAGCGGGGAGCTGTTTTTT.